The rows below give T cell receptor beta chains drawn from one sample of a study of shared clonotypes between healthy human individuals. Libraries were prepared by immunoSEQ multiplex PCR; TCRdb keeps only in-frame clonotypes and omits some of them. The top ten hold roughly 1.2% of the sample, which has 1.5 million to 2.5 million clones, 85% to 95% seen once. The specimen sequenced was naive CD8+ T cells sorted from blood. These receptors were obtained from a man between 18 and 29 years old in good health. The CDR3 runs from the conserved cysteine through the conserved F or W. The D gene is left open where the match is weak. Clone size is given for some rows only: seen once, a few or many times, or a class if the clone is expanded.

d_call,clone_size,j_call,v_call,cdr3_aa,cdr3_nt
TRBD1,.,TRBJ1-1,TRBV9,CASSPRGGYTEAFF,TGTGCCAGCAGCCCCAGGGGGGGATACACTGAAGCTTTCTTT
.,.,TRBJ2-5,TRBV6-1,CASSEPSWVETQYF,TGTGCCAGCAGTGAGCCTAGCTGGGTAGAGACCCAGTACTTC
.,.,TRBJ2-1,TRBV5-1,CASSLDPDSVNEQFF,TGCGCCAGCAGCCTTGATCCCGACAGTGTCAATGAGCAGTTCTTC
TRBD1,.,TRBJ1-1,TRBV6-5,CASSPGQMNTEAFF,TGTGCCAGCAGTCCGGGACAGATGAACACTGAAGCTTTCTTT
TRBD2,.,TRBJ2-5,TRBV7-2,CASSLGEGTSEETQYF,TGTGCCAGCAGCTTAGGAGAGGGGACTAGCGAAGAGACCCAGTACTTC
.,once,TRBJ2-3,TRBV7-3,CASSKDGISTDTQYF,TGTGCCAGCAGCAAGGACGGGATTAGCACAGATACGCAGTATTTT
.,.,TRBJ2-2,TRBV25-1,CASSEYTNTGELFF,TGTGCCAGCAGTGAATACACGAACACCGGGGAGCTGTTTTTT
TRBD1,.,TRBJ2-1,TRBV19,CATQSQGAMSYNEQFF,TGTGCCACCCAGAGTCAGGGGGCTATGTCCTACAATGAGCAGTTCTTC
TRBD1,.,TRBJ2-7,TRBV4-1,CASSPRQGAYEQYF,TGCGCCAGCAGCCCTCGACAGGGGGCCTACGAGCAGTACTTC
.,.,TRBJ2-7,TRBV5-1,CASSLAQDYEQYF,TGCGCCAGCAGCTTGGCACAGGACTACGAGCAGTACTTC
.,.,TRBJ2-1,TRBV7-9,CASSPRLGADNEQFF,TGTGCCAGCAGCCCCAGGTTGGGGGCCGACAATGAGCAGTTCTTC
TRBD2,.,TRBJ2-7,TRBV5-6,CASSLSGSSDEQYF,TGTGCCAGCAGCTTAAGCGGGAGCAGCGACGAGCAGTACTTC
.,.,TRBJ2-5,TRBV7-2,CASSLARPQETQYF,TGTGCCAGCAGCTTAGCCAGACCCCAAGAGACCCAGTACTTC
TRBD1,once,TRBJ2-7,TRBV5-1,CASSLDRGLGRYEQYF,TGCGCCAGCAGCTTGGACAGGGGCTTAGGACGCTACGAGCAGTACTTC
.,once,TRBJ2-7,TRBV19,CASSTAPLGYEQYF,TGTGCCAGTAGTACCGCCCCTCTAGGGTACGAGCAGTACTTC
.,.,TRBJ2-1,TRBV10-2,CASRLRGASVYNEQFF,TGCGCCAGCCGTCTACGGGGGGCTAGCGTTTACAATGAGCAGTTCTTC
.,.,TRBJ2-3,TRBV19,CASSIVVTDTQYF,TGTGCCAGTAGTATCGTGGTGACAGATACGCAGTATTTT
TRBD2,.,TRBJ2-3,TRBV4-3,CASSQDGSGRIPDTQYF,TGCGCCAGCAGCCAAGATGGAAGCGGGAGGATTCCAGATACGCAGTATTTT
.,.,TRBJ1-1,TRBV19,CASTLGRRAFF,TGTGCCAGTACCCTGGGCCGACGAGCTTTCTTT
TRBD2,.,TRBJ2-1,TRBV29-1,CSVLTSGNYEQFF,TGCAGCGTCCTGACTAGCGGGAACTATGAGCAGTTCTTC
.,.,TRBJ2-2,TRBV9,CASSLSRGELFF,TGTGCCAGCAGCCTAAGTCGCGGGGAGCTGTTTTTT
.,.,TRBJ2-7,TRBV5-1,CASSLVLGAVEQYF,TGCGCCAGCAGCTTGGTTCTGGGGGCGGTCGAGCAGTACTTC
TRBD2,.,TRBJ2-5,TRBV29-1,CSVGDYEETQYF,TGCAGCGTTGGGGACTACGAAGAGACCCAGTACTTC
.,once,TRBJ2-2,TRBV27,CASQDAFWNTGELFF,TGTGCCAGCCAGGACGCCTTTTGGAACACCGGGGAGCTGTTTTTT
TRBD1,.,TRBJ1-2,TRBV7-2,CASSLRDSIYGYTF,TGTGCCAGCAGCTTACGGGACAGCATTTATGGCTACACCTTC
.,.,TRBJ1-1,TRBV13,CASSRGTEAFF,TGTGCCAGCAGCCGGGGCACTGAAGCTTTCTTT
TRBD1,.,TRBJ1-6,TRBV27,CASWTRGNSPLHF,TGTGCCAGCTGGACCAGGGGGAATTCACCCCTCCACTTT
.,.,TRBJ2-3,TRBV5-4,CASSFSGTSTDTQYF,TGTGCCAGCAGCTTCTCCGGGACTAGCACAGATACGCAGTATTTT
.,.,TRBJ1-5,TRBV5-1,CASSLSGINQPQHF,TGCGCCAGCAGCTTGTCAGGGATCAATCAGCCCCAGCATTTT
.,.,TRBJ1-1,TRBV2,CASRVYDTEAFF,TGTGCCAGCAGGGTTTATGACACTGAAGCTTTCTTT
TRBD1,.,TRBJ1-2,TRBV6-1,CASSEWGQGDSYGYTF,TGTGCCAGCAGTGAATGGGGACAGGGGGACTCCTATGGCTACACCTTC
.,.,TRBJ2-7,TRBV5-1,CASSSRQGRADEQYF,TGCGCCAGCAGCTCCCGTCAGGGGAGGGCCGACGAGCAGTACTTC
TRBD1,.,TRBJ2-7,TRBV13,CASSLGTGTYEQYF,TGTGCCAGCAGCTTAGGGACAGGGACGTACGAGCAGTACTTC
.,once,TRBJ2-5,TRBV14,CASSQGTFVYETQYF,TGTGCCAGCAGCCAAGGGACATTCGTATACGAGACCCAGTACTTC
.,once,TRBJ1-6,TRBV27,CASSLNWQGSPLHF,TGTGCCAGCAGTTTAAATTGGCAGGGGTCACCCCTCCACTTT
TRBD2,.,TRBJ2-1,TRBV4-3,CASSQDGLAGGLEQFF,TGCGCCAGCAGCCAAGATGGGCTAGCGGGAGGTCTCGAGCAGTTCTTC
TRBD1,.,TRBJ2-2,TRBV2,CASSLGQGAPGELFF,TGTGCCAGCAGCCTGGGACAGGGGGCGCCCGGGGAGCTGTTTTTT
.,.,TRBJ2-2,TRBV27,CASSQYTGELFF,TGTGCCAGCAGTCAGTACACCGGGGAGCTGTTTTTT
.,.,TRBJ2-1,TRBV18,CASSPNNNEQFF,TGTGCCAGCTCACCAAATAATAATGAGCAGTTCTTC
TRBD1,.,TRBJ1-4,TRBV5-6,CASSPGTGRIVFEKLFF,TGTGCCAGCAGCCCCGGGACAGGCAGGATCGTTTTTGAAAAACTGTTTTTT
.,.,TRBJ1-6,TRBV6-5,CASTPYGGDSPLHF,TGTGCCAGCACCCCCTACGGGGGGGACTCACCCCTCCACTTT
.,.,TRBJ2-2,TRBV11-3,CASSSFDTGELFF,TGTGCCAGCAGCTCGTTTGACACCGGGGAGCTGTTTTTT
.,.,TRBJ2-7,TRBV5-6,CASSLGLSSYEQYF,TGTGCCAGCAGCTTGGGACTTAGCTCCTACGAGCAGTACTTC
TRBD2,.,TRBJ2-3,TRBV9,CASSVVSLEASGGADQYF,TGTGCCAGCAGCGTAGTAAGCCTTGAGGCTAGCGGGGGGGCTGATCAGTATTTT
.,.,TRBJ2-1,TRBV19,CASSIDLEWNEQFF,TGTGCCAGTAGTATAGATCTGGAGTGGAATGAGCAGTTCTTC
.,.,TRBJ1-4,TRBV4-1,CASSQVGAVNEKLFF,TGCGCCAGCAGCCAAGTCGGGGCCGTAAATGAAAAACTGTTTTTT
.,.,TRBJ2-5,TRBV4-3,CASSQDLREETQYF,TGCGCCAGCAGCCAAGATCTAAGGGAAGAGACCCAGTACTTC
.,.,TRBJ1-2,TRBV7-9,CASSPSSDSFGFDYGYTF,TGTGCCAGCAGCCCCTCGAGCGACTCTTTCGGATTTGACTATGGCTACACCTTC
TRBD1,.,TRBJ2-2,TRBV6-5,CASSDRVDGGELFF,TGTGCCAGCAGTGACAGGGTCGATGGCGGGGAGCTGTTTTTT
.,.,TRBJ2-7,TRBV2,CASSEALEGFSYEQYF,TGTGCCAGCAGTGAAGCGCTGGAGGGGTTTTCCTACGAGCAGTACTTC
.,once,TRBJ2-2,TRBV4-2,CASSQADSFNAGELFF,TGTGCCAGCAGCCAAGCCGACAGTTTCAATGCCGGGGAGCTGTTTTTT
.,few,TRBJ2-2,TRBV5-1,CASSLNGELFF,TGCGCCAGCAGCCTAAACGGGGAGCTGTTTTTT
TRBD1,.,TRBJ2-5,TRBV11-2,CASSLVGQGQETQYF,TGTGCCAGCAGCTTAGTGGGACAGGGGCAAGAGACCCAGTACTTC
TRBD1,.,TRBJ2-2,TRBV7-7,CASSFGTGAKAGELFF,TGTGCTAGCAGCTTTGGGACAGGGGCCAAGGCCGGGGAGCTGTTTTTT
TRBD1,.,TRBJ1-5,TRBV10-2,CASQRDRGYQPQHF,TGCGCCAGCCAAAGGGACAGGGGATACCAGCCCCAGCATTTT
.,.,TRBJ1-2,TRBV7-9,CASSPVDLGYTF,TGTGCCAGCAGCCCGGTGGATTTGGGCTACACCTTC
TRBD2,.,TRBJ2-1,TRBV11-3,CASSLAGVSNEQFF,TGTGCCAGCAGCTTGGCGGGAGTTTCCAATGAGCAGTTCTTC
TRBD1,.,TRBJ2-5,TRBV28,CAICPGQEQETQYF,TGTGCCATTTGCCCCGGACAGGAGCAAGAGACCCAGTACTTC
.,once,TRBJ2-7,TRBV9,CASSVGTGVDEQYF,TGTGCCAGCAGCGTTGGTACGGGGGTAGACGAGCAGTACTTC
TRBD2,.,TRBJ2-7,TRBV7-9,CASSQNSGDLSYEQYF,TGTGCCAGCAGCCAAAATAGCGGGGACCTGTCCTACGAGCAGTACTTC